The source of this T cell receptor (beta chain) is a study of CD8+ T cells in alopecia areata. The overall study: Among treated patients, severity was scored by affected scalp area percentage.

Study findings and constraints: Affected scalp, especially in alopecia totalis/universalis, had a higher clonality than normal scalp did.

Points on this clone: What it recognizes is unknown.

Sequencing used cDNA as its template, made by extracting RNA and reverse transcribing it. The table came from immunoSEQ multiplex PCR; TCRdb's copy has only in-frame clones and leaves some out. The data hold 150,000 to 200,000 clones, with approximately 61% observed a single time. The treatment here: oral pan-JAK inhibitor, 5-10 mg twice daily. The CDR3 spans 13 residues. From germline, CDR1 is SGHTA and CDR2 FQGTGA. Trimming took 2 bases from V and 0 from J, leaving 2 bases between them. The sample consisted of CD4+ T cells sorted from blood, taken at week 24, from a patient treated with tofacitinib. This sequence originates from a human donor with alopecia areata. The rearrangement uses TRBV7-3 and TRBJ1-3; D uncertain. CDR3 loop: CASSLDSGNTIYF. The CDR3 DNA is TGTGCCAGCAGCTTAGACTCTGGAAACACCATATATTTT.